This TCR beta chain was profiled in a study of PD-1 blockade in classical Hodgkin lymphoma. About this clone: Its target is not known. Relative to the germline gene, one junction end is altered; a read error may explain this.

Study-level findings and limits: Relapsed/refractory patients reportedly had lower baseline diversity than newly diagnosed patients.

All the patients suffered relapse after autologous stem cell transplantation, and brentuximab vedotin exposure differed. TCRdb's copy holds only in-frame clones and misses some; the assay was immunoSEQ multiplex PCR. Here the sample spans some 100,000 clones, roughly 92% being singletons. CDR3 size: 19 residues. From germline, CDR1 is MGHRA and CDR2 YSYEKL. The gene calls are TRBV4-1 and TRBJ1-4; possible D gene TRBD1, 6 bases. Sample: peripheral blood mononuclear cells (PBMCs), taken at baseline. The TCR comes from a human donor with classical Hodgkin lymphoma. This CDR3 is CASSQDGGGWSTGNEKLLF. DNA of the CDR3: TGCGCCAGCAGCCAAGATGGGGGGGGCTGGAGTACGGGTAATGAAAAACTGCTTTTT.